The present TCR beta chain was sequenced within a study of CD8 T cells in Susac syndrome. General study points: The study's TCR sequencing and HLA analysis drew on a certain number of individuals. That number was acknowledged as relatively small.

The ends were cut back, 4 bases at V and 7 bases at J, with 10 bases in the middle. CDR3 length: 12 residues. Germline CDR1 MNHEY, CDR2 SVGAGI. CD8+ and CD4+ T cells taken from blood had their TCR beta sequenced. The multiple sclerosis controls, all treatment-naive patients, had relapsing-remitting disease that was stable or active. A remark on this clonotype: Its specificity is unknown.

A quantity of roughly 0.5 to 1 ug RNA underwent reverse transcription using random hexamers. It was immunoSEQ multiplex PCR that amplified TCR beta CDR3 across 54 Vbeta and 13 Jbeta. TCRdb re-analysed the immunoSEQ multiplex PCR reads in MiXCR, keeping a single row per CDR3 protein. The data contain under 350,000 distinct CDR3 sequences, just over 90% of them singletons. This rearrangement joins TRBV6-5 to TRBJ1-2; D unresolved. Sequenced: CD4+ T cells from PBMCs. The sequence came from a human donor with multiple sclerosis. The CDR3 DNA reads TGTGCCAGCAGTTCCGGACGGAGTGGCTACACCTTC. It is translated as CASSSGRSGYTF.